Below are 20 T cell receptor beta chains sequenced from a single sample in a study of cytotoxic CD8 clonotypes in ibrutinib-treated CLL. Using immunoSEQ multiplex PCR, the repertoire was profiled, and TCRdb retains in-frame clones only, with some absent. The sample has about 130,000 clones; around four fifths are singletons. Sequenced material: PBMCs, taken after 24 months of ibrutinib treatment. Every receptor here comes from a human donor with chronic lymphocytic leukemia.

The chain uses TRBV7-6 and TRBJ2-7; 8 nucleotides agree with TRBD1. CDR1 and CDR2 (germline): SGHVS, FNYEAQ. There are 16 residues in the CDR3. V was clipped by 5 bases and J by 2 bases; unmatched bases: 11. CDR3 sequence reads: CASSNGQGISTYEQYF. CDR3 nucleotides: TGTGCCAGCAGCAATGGACAGGGAATCTCCACCTACGAGCAGTACTTC.

This chain connects TRBV19 to TRBJ2-7; the D gene is possibly TRBD2 (6 bases). CDR1 and CDR2 (germline): LNHDA, SQIVND (reference sequence). There are 15 residues in the CDR3. Trimming took 4 bases from V and 2 from J, leaving 15 bases between them. Here the CDR3 reads CASSKPGLLTYEQYF. The CDR3 coding sequence is TGTGCCAGTAGTAAACCGGGACTTCTAACCTACGAGCAGTACTTC.

V and J are TRBV11-2 and TRBJ1-2, with 10 bases identical to TRBD1. The CDR3 has 14 residues. The V segment lost 6 bases and the J segment 3 bases; nucleotides outside the gene matches: 4. CDR1 SGHAT and CDR2 FQNNGV come from the germline V gene. Here the CDR3 reads CASSYGQGDYGYTF. Here the CDR3 DNA reads TGTGCCAGCAGTTATGGACAGGGGGACTATGGCTACACCTTC.

The chain has TRBV28 and TRBJ1-1; TRBD1 is a possible D gene (5 bases). CDR1 is MDHEN and CDR2 is SYDVKM in the germline V gene. The CDR3 runs to 13 residues. Trimming removed 5 bases at V and 10 bases at J, with 17 bases between. CDR3 DNA sequence: TGTGCCAGCAGTCCCGGGGGGGACGCAGGAGCTTTCTTT. Its protein is CASSPGGDAGAFF.

In its sample, this clone was seen once. The V gene is TRBV9, the J gene TRBJ2-7, with D perhaps matching TRBD1 or TRBD2 (6 bases each). From germline, CDR1 is SGDLS and CDR2 YYNGEE. The CDR3 length is 14 residues. V was trimmed by 0 bases and J by 3 bases, leaving 10 bases between them. The CDR3: CASSVGGGLYEQYF. The DNA of the CDR3 is TGTGCCAGCAGCGTAGGTGGGGGGCTCTACGAGCAGTACTTC.

V gene TRBV9 combines with J gene TRBJ2-1, with D unresolved. The CDR3 is made up of 12 amino acids. Between the trimmed V and J ends, which lost 2 bases and 13 bases, there was a span of 13 bases. Germline V gene data show CDR1 as SGDLS and CDR2 as YYNGEE. The CDR3 coding sequence is TGTGCCAGCAGCGTTAGGGCGGCTTATCAGTTCTTC. This sequence encodes CASSVRAAYQFF.

The V gene is TRBV6-1, the J gene TRBJ1-4, with TRBD1 matching over 9 bases. The germline CDR1 and CDR2 sequences are MNHNS and SASEGT. V lost 4 bases, J lost 5 bases, and 5 bases stayed unmatched. The CDR3 sequence is 15 residues long. CDR3 coding DNA: TGTGCCAGCAGTGTAACAGGGGGCGGCAATGAAAAACTGTTTTTT. It translates to CASSVTGGGNEKLFF.

In its sample, this clone was seen a few times. This chain connects TRBV18 to TRBJ1-6, with D perhaps TRBD1 (6 bases). Trimming took 3 bases from V and 8 from J, leaving 14 bases between them. The CDR3 loop spans 15 amino acids. The germline V gene encodes CDR1 KGHSH and CDR2 LQKENI. The CDR3 DNA reads TGTGCCAGCTCACCGGCCAGGGGAATAGATTCACCCCTCCACTTT. Protein product: CASSPARGIDSPLHF.

V gene TRBV30 combines with J gene TRBJ1-4; no reliable D call. CDR3 length equals 14 residues. Trimming took off 3 bases at V and 4 bases at J, with 12 bases between the two ends. Germline V lookup: CDR1 GTSNPN, CDR2 SVGIG (reference sequence). The CDR3 DNA follows: TGTGCCTGGAGGGCCTCCCGGGTTAATGAAAAACTGTTTTTT. Translating it yields CAWRASRVNEKLFF. Drawing the rest from reference TRBV30 and TRBJ1-4, the complete variable domain is SQTIHQWPATLVQPVGSPLSLECTVEGTSNPNLYWYRQAAGRGLQLLFYSVGIGQISSEVPQNLSASRPQDRQFILSSKKLLLSDSGFYLCAWRASRVNEKLFFGSGTQLSVL.

The V gene is TRBV6-5, the J gene TRBJ1-1, with D hard to call. The CDR3 is 15 residues long. V lost 3 bases to trimming and J lost 0 bases, with 11 bases between them. Germline-derived CDR1 and CDR2 are MNHEY and SVGAGI. This chain's CDR3 is CASSYRTAMNTEAFF. CDR3 nucleotides: TGTGCCAGCAGTTATCGGACGGCGATGAACACTGAAGCTTTCTTT.

The rearrangement uses TRBV18 and TRBJ2-7; 7 bases align to TRBD1. V lost 6 bases and J lost 3; bases outside the gene matches: 8. Looked up from germline, CDR1 is KGHSH and CDR2 is LQKENI. The CDR3 has 14 residues. The DNA for the CDR3 is TGTGCCAGCTCCACAGGGGTTACGAACTACGAGCAGTACTTC. As protein: CASSTGVTNYEQYF.

This clone has only one observation. V and J are TRBV10-1 and TRBJ2-7; weak D call: TRBD2 (5 bases). Germline assignment: CDR1 WNHNN and CDR2 SYGVQD (reference sequence). V shed 2 bases and J shed 2 bases, with 19 bases lying between them. The CDR3 extends over 17 amino acids. The CDR3 nucleotides are TGCGCCAGCAGTGAGAGTCCAGGCTCGCTCGGGACCTACGAGCAGTACTTC. Protein: CASSESPGSLGTYEQYF.

This clone was seen just once. V usage is TRBV27 and J usage is TRBJ2-1; TRBD2 aligns across 15 bases. This CDR3 has 16 amino acids. Trimming at V came to 4 bases and at J to 2 bases, leaving 0 bases not matched to a gene. CDR1 and CDR2 (germline): MNHEY, SMNVEV (reference sequence). CDR3 DNA sequence: TGTGCCAGCAGTTGGACTAGCGGGGGGGCCTACAATGAGCAGTTCTTC. The encoded protein is CASSWTSGGAYNEQFF.

The chain recombines TRBV14 with TRBJ1-6, with 9 bases that match TRBD1. V dropped 4 bases and J dropped 8; count of bases not matched to a gene: 9. Germline assignment: CDR1 SGHDN and CDR2 FVKESK. There are 16 residues in the CDR3. CDR3 in amino acids: CASSLQGARGYSPLHF. DNA of the CDR3: TGTGCCAGCAGCCTACAGGGGGCCCGCGGATATTCACCCCTCCACTTT.

CDR3 sequence reads: CATTGRGDYGYTF. CDR3 nucleotides: TGTGCCACCACGGGCAGGGGAGACTATGGCTACACCTTC. The chain employs TRBV15 and TRBJ1-2; D is perhaps TRBD1 (6 bases). CDR3 length equals 13 residues. In germline, CDR1 is LNHNV, CDR2 YYDKDF (reference sequence). V gave up 7 bases and J gave up 3 bases, with 12 bases separating them.

This rearrangement joins TRBV5-8 to TRBJ1-5; 7 bases match TRBD1. There are 15 residues in the CDR3. Unmatched junction bases numbered 6, after V lost 4 bases and J lost 2 bases. CDR1 is SGHTS and CDR2 is YDEGEE in the germline V gene. CDR3 residues: CASSIGDRGNQPQHF. The CDR3 bases are TGTGCCAGCAGCATAGGAGACAGGGGCAATCAGCCCCAGCATTTT.

This chain connects TRBV5-1 to TRBJ2-3; D call uncertain. V was shortened by 2 bases and J by 8 bases, with 12 bases between the two germline ends. Germline CDR1 is SGHRS and CDR2 is YFSETQ. This CDR3 comprises 13 residues. This CDR3 reads CASSFKRGGTQYF. CDR3 nucleotides: TGCGCCAGCAGCTTCAAGCGTGGTGGTACGCAGTATTTT.

The genes are TRBV7-2 and TRBJ1-5; D not resolved. This CDR3 is 13 amino acids long. CDR1 SGHTA and CDR2 FQGNSA come from the germline V gene. Trimming stripped 10 bases from V and 0 bases from J, with 10 bases between. This chain's CDR3 is CAIGRGSNQPQHF. The DNA of the CDR3 is TGTGCCATCGGGCGGGGTAGCAATCAGCCCCAGCATTTT.

This clone came up a few times. The V and J genes are TRBV7-6 and TRBJ1-2; the match to TRBD1 covers 9 bases. CDR3 length: 15 amino acids. The junction had 14 bases not matched to a gene; V was cut back by 9 bases and J by 6 bases. The germline CDR1 and CDR2 sequences are SGHVS and FNYEAQ. The CDR3 nucleotides are TGTGCCAGGGGGTCGGGGACAGGGTGTTTGGATGGCTACACCTTC. Translated, it gives CARGSGTGCLDGYTF.

CDR3 nucleotides: TGTGCCAGCAGCTTACAGGGGACCTACGAGCAGTACTTC. Protein: CASSLQGTYEQYF. The chain combines TRBV6-5 with TRBJ2-7; 7 positions agree with TRBD1. This CDR3 is 13 amino acids long. CDR1 is MNHEY and CDR2 is SVGAGI in the germline V gene. The V and J ends lost 6 bases and 2 bases, in that order; junction bases with no gene match: 4.